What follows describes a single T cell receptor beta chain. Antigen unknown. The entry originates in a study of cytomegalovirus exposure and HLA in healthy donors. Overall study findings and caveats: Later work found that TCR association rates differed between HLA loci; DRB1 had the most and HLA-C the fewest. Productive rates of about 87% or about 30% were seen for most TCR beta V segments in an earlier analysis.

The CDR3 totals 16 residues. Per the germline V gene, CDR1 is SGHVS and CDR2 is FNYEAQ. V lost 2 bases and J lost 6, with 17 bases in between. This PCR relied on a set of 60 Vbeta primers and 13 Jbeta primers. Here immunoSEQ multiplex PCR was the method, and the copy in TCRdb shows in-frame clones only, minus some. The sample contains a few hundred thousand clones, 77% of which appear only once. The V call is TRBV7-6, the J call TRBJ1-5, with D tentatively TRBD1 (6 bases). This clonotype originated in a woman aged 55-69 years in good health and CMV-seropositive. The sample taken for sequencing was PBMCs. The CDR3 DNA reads TGTGCCAGCAGCTTAAATCCGACAGGTGAACCTCAGCCCCAGCATTTT. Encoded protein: CASSLNPTGEPQPQHF.